This entry features one T cell receptor (beta chain) sequence. The Seattle patients, enrolled during active infection, were followed longitudinally. This specimen comes from a study of blood T cell repertoires in COVID-19. CDR1 and CDR2 (germline): SGHTA, FQGNSA. This CDR3 comprises 17 residues. V was cut by 5 bases and J by 6 bases, with 23 bases left in between. In the authors' workflow: Amplified reference gene primers provided the basis for estimating nucleated cell counts. The data were produced by immunoSEQ multiplex PCR, yet TCRdb's version contains in-frame clones alone and is incomplete. That table is the source of V, J and clone size, and D and trimming were worked out from the DNA. The profile shows about 34,000 clones, 81% of them singletons.

Sequencing was carried out using peripheral blood. V is TRBV7-2 and J is TRBJ2-1; perhaps TRBD2 as D (6 bases). This receptor was obtained from a man aged 70 or older with COVID-19, enrolled during active disease. The CDR3 loop is CASSPRGGIPGGNEQFF. The CDR3 nucleotides read TGTGCCAGCAGCCCCCGGGGCGGGATCCCCGGGGGCAATGAGCAGTTCTTC.